Given below is one T cell receptor (beta chain) in context. The source of the sample is a study of blood T cell repertoires in COVID-19. Between the trimmed V and J ends, which lost 5 bases and 9 bases, there was a span of 20 bases. CDR3 length: 15 amino acids. Germline V gene sequence: CDR1 SGHTA, CDR2 FQGNSA. TCRdb's copy holds only in-frame clones and misses some; the assay was immunoSEQ multiplex PCR. The data hold 200,000 to 250,000 clones, with 86% observed a single time. The V and J genes are TRBV7-2 and TRBJ1-5; D is possibly TRBD1 (5 bases). Material: PBMCs or T cells enriched from blood (not recorded which). The TCR comes from a woman in her forties or fifties who had recovered from COVID-19. The CDR3, as DNA: TGTGCCAGCAGCCTAACCAGGGCCTCTGGGCGGCCCCAGCATTTT. Translated: CASSLTRASGRPQHF.